This is a list of T cell receptor delta chains from one sample in a study of γδ T cells in repeated Plasmodium falciparum infection. TCRdb called clones from the multiplex PCR reads again using CATT. The sample has roughly 93,000 delta-chain clones; roughly 1.4% are singletons. Sequencing was carried out using gamma-delta T cells from blood. Receptors originate from a pool of human donors (malaria-infected and uninfected, not separated). CDR3s include the opening cysteine and the closing phenylalanine or tryptophan. The D gene is left open where the match is weak. Clone size is not always given. Where it is, it says once, few, many or a class for expanded clones.

CACDFLGDKASSYTDKLIF,TGTGCCTGTGACTTTTTGGGGGATAAGGCTTCCTCTTACACCGATAAACTCATCTTT,TRDV2,many,TRDD3,TRDJ1
CACDSMGSNLGKLIF,TGTGCCTGTGACTCCATGGGTTCCAATTTGGGTAAACTCATCTTT,TRDV2,many,.,TRDJ1
CAFSYLGDSYTDKLIF,TGTGCCTTTTCCTATTTGGGGGATTCATACACCGATAAACTCATCTTT,TRDV3,many,TRDD3,TRDJ1
CALGERTFPLFYWGILGHSTDKLIF,TGTGCTCTTGGGGAAAGAACCTTCCCTCTTTTTTACTGGGGGATACTAGGACACTCCACCGATAAACTCATCTTT,TRDV1,many,TRDD3,TRDJ1
CACDLVGDYSSGSWDTRQMFF,TGTGCCTGTGACCTTGTGGGGGATTACTCATCAGGCTCCTGGGACACCCGACAGATGTTTTTC,TRDV2,many,TRDD3,TRDJ3
CAFRPSYRLGYTDKLIF,TGTGCCTTTCGGCCTTCCTACAGACTGGGGTACACCGATAAACTCATCTTT,TRDV3,many,TRDD2,TRDJ1
CACDPPRSRGYGADKLIF,TGTGCCTGTGACCCCCCCCGATCGAGGGGATACGGCGCCGATAAACTCATCTTT,TRDV2,many,TRDD3,TRDJ1
CACDTKDWGSSWDTRQMFF,TGTGCCTGTGACACCAAGGACTGGGGGAGCTCCTGGGACACCCGACAGATGTTTTTC,TRDV2,medium-sized,TRDD3,TRDJ3
CACDPIAYTDKLIF,TGTGCCTGTGACCCGATTGCTTACACCGATAAACTCATCTTT,TRDV2,medium-sized,.,TRDJ1
CALGERTFGPMYTDKLIF,TGTGCTCTTGGGGAACGTACGTTTGGACCGATGTACACCGATAAACTCATCTTT,TRDV1,medium-sized,.,TRDJ1
CALGEHSCTGGLSELIF,TGTGCTCTTGGGGAGCATTCTTGTACTGGGGGATTGAGCGAACTCATCTTT,TRDV1,many,TRDD3,TRDJ1
CALGERYTDKLIF,TGTGCTCTTGGGGAACGCTACACCGATAAACTCATCTTT,TRDV1,many,.,TRDJ1
CACDTPFGVLRHGPDKLIF,TGTGCCTGTGACACCCCTTTTGGGGTACTACGGCATGGACCCGATAAACTCATCTTT,TRDV2,few,.,TRDJ1
CAYRSSFLTLPRYWGSITDKLIF,TGTGCTTATAGGAGTAGTTTCCTCACCCTACCAAGGTACTGGGGATCTATAACCGATAAACTCATCTTT,TRAV38-2/DV8,many,TRDD3,TRDJ1
CALGGKGATGDSTDKLIF,TGTGCTCTTGGGGGAAAGGGGGCTACGGGGGATTCCACCGATAAACTCATCTTT,TRDV1,many,TRDD3,TRDJ1
CALGEHLTDLLGDTADKLIF,TGTGCTCTTGGGGAACACCTTACTGATTTACTGGGGGATACAGCCGATAAACTCATCTTT,TRDV1,many,TRDD3,TRDJ1
CALGDGERRTGGCVDKLIF,TGTGCTCTTGGGGACGGGGAGCGACGTACTGGGGGATGTGTCGATAAACTCATCTTT,TRDV1,many,TRDD3,TRDJ1
CACDTLGGGYSDYKLIF,TGTGCCTGTGACACCCTGGGAGGGGGATACTCCGACTATAAACTCATCTTT,TRDV2,many,TRDD3,TRDJ1
CALGDSYREHHSGGRDIPYTDKLIF,TGTGCTCTTGGGGATTCTTACAGGGAGCACCATTCTGGGGGCCGCGACATCCCGTACACCGATAAACTAATCTTT,TRDV1,many,TRDD3,TRDJ1
CALGELKATGPKGDKLIF,TGTGCTCTTGGGGAACTTAAGGCTACGGGGCCAAAGGGCGATAAACTCATCTTT,TRDV1,.,.,TRDJ1
CALGQIGASYWGIPQHLKLIF,TGTGCTCTTGGTCAAATCGGGGCTTCCTACTGGGGGATACCCCAACACCTTAAACTCATCTTT,TRDV1,many,TRDD3,TRDJ1
CALGETTWEPSYWGRYTDKLIF,TGTGCTCTTGGGGAGACCACTTGGGAGCCTTCGTACTGGGGGAGGTACACCGATAAACTCATCTTT,TRDV1,many,TRDD3,TRDJ1
CALGELDGGWGWNYKLIF,TGTGCTCTTGGGGAACTAGACGGGGGCTGGGGCTGGAACTATAAACTCATCTTT,TRDV1,many,.,TRDJ1
CALGELTRVFRGSTTAQLFF,TGTGCTCTTGGGGAACTTACCAGGGTCTTCCGGGGGAGCACGACAGCACAACTCTTCTTT,TRDV1,many,.,TRDJ2
CALGEPGFLRSIDTDKLIF,TGTGCTCTTGGGGAGCCGGGATTCCTACGGTCTATAGACACCGATAAACTCATCTTT,TRDV1,.,TRDD2,TRDJ1
CACDPLGVLGSDKLIF,TGTGCCTGTGACCCCCTGGGTGTACTGGGGTCCGATAAACTCATCTTT,TRDV2,medium-sized,TRDD3,TRDJ1
CACDTVLGDWDTRQMFF,TGTGCCTGTGACACCGTACTGGGGGACTGGGACACCCGACAGATGTTTTTC,TRDV2,medium-sized,TRDD3,TRDJ3
CALGEPLYWGSDKLIF,TGTGCTCTTGGGGAACCCTTGTACTGGGGATCCGATAAACTCATCTTT,TRDV1,many,TRDD3,TRDJ1
CALGENLNWGIPWDTRQMFF,TGTGCTCTTGGGGAAAATCTCAACTGGGGGATACCTTGGGACACCCGACAGATGTTTTTC,TRDV1,many,TRDD3,TRDJ3
CALTRESGDTIAYTDKLIF,TGTGCTCTGACCCGGGAGAGCGGGGATACAATCGCGTACACCGATAAACTCATCTTT,TRDV1,many,TRDD3,TRDJ1
CALGGSEGSGQLIF,TGTGCACTTGGGGGCTCTGAGGGGTCTGGGCAACTCATCTTT,TRDV1,few,.,TRDJ1
CALGERLRTGGTDKLIF,TGTGCTCTTGGGGAACGACTACGTACTGGGGGAACCGATAAACTCATCTTT,TRDV1,many,TRDD3,TRDJ1
CALHRASYEGLGDPYTDKLIF,TGTGCTCTTCATAGGGCTTCCTACGAAGGACTGGGGGATCCTTACACCGATAAACTCATCTTT,TRDV1,many,TRDD3,TRDJ1
CALGGRAPPNWGILFNTDKLIF,TGTGCTCTTGGGGGAAGAGCACCCCCTAACTGGGGGATACTCTTCAACACCGATAAACTCATCTTT,TRDV1,medium-sized,TRDD3,TRDJ1
CALGEFLPNWGTDKLIF,TGTGCTCTTGGGGAATTCCTTCCTAACTGGGGGACCGATAAACTCATCTTT,TRDV1,many,.,TRDJ1
CALGEPAFLTRGGVLGDPNTDKLIF,TGTGCTCTTGGGGAACCGGCCTTCCTAACCCGGGGGGGAGTACTGGGGGATCCGAACACCGATAAACTCATCTTT,TRDV1,many,TRDD3,TRDJ1
CALFLRSLTGARILVHTDKLIF,TGTGCTCTCTTTCTACGCTCCCTTACTGGGGCCCGAATCCTCGTTCACACCGATAAACTCATCTTT,TRDV1,many,TRDD3,TRDJ1
CALGELYPVLWGSNTDKLIF,TGTGCTCTTGGGGAACTATACCCCGTTCTCTGGGGGTCGAACACCGATAAACTCATCTTT,TRDV1,many,TRDD3,TRDJ1
CAFTRANKLIF,TGTGCCTTTACCCGAGCGAATAAACTCATCTTT,TRDV3,many,.,TRDJ1
CALGEINPTFPGRRRYTDKLIF,TGTGCTCTTGGGGAAATCAATCCTACATTCCCTGGGCGTCGTCGTTACACCGATAAACTCATCTTT,TRDV1,many,.,TRDJ1
CACDTVSYPFSWDTRQMFF,TGTGCCTGTGACACCGTGTCCTACCCCTTCTCCTGGGACACCCGACAGATGTTTTTC,TRDV2,medium-sized,.,TRDJ3
CALGELGTLISNKLIF,TGTGCTCTTGGGGAACTAGGGACACTAATTAGCAATAAACTCATCTTT,TRDV1,many,.,TRDJ1
CAASAYLHSVGGKSPYTDKLIF,TGTGCAGCAAGCGCGTACCTACACTCCGTTGGGGGGAAGTCCCCGTACACCGATAAACTCATCTTT,TRAV29/DV5,many,.,TRDJ1
CALGEREKDWGIPYTDKLIF,TGTGCTCTTGGGGAAAGGGAGAAGGACTGGGGGATACCCTACACCGATAAACTCATCTTT,TRDV1,many,TRDD3,TRDJ1
CAPGGLPTIKGWGIATDKLIF,TGTGCTCCTGGGGGCCTTCCTACTATTAAGGGCTGGGGGATAGCCACCGATAAACTCATCTTT,TRDV1,.,.,TRDJ1
CALGERSNPGGYAADKLIF,TGTGCTCTTGGGGAACGGTCTAACCCTGGGGGATACGCGGCAGATAAACTCATCTTT,TRDV1,many,TRDD3,TRDJ1
CALGELTGLPRGVLITARPLIF,TGTGCTCTTGGGGAACTAACCGGCCTTCCTCGGGGGGTACTGATAACAGCCAGACCCCTGATCTTT,TRDV1,many,TRDD2,TRDJ4